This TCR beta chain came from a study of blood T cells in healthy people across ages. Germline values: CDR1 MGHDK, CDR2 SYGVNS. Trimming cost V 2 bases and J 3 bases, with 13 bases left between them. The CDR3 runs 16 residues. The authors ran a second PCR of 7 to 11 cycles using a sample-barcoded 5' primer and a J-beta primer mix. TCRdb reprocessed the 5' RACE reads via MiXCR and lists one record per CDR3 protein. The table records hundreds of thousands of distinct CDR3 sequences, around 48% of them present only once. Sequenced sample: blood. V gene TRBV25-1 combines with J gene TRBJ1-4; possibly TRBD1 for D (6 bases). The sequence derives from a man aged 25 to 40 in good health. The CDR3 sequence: CASSEVGRGPNEKLFF. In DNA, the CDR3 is TGTGCCAGCAGTGAAGTCGGCAGGGGACCTAATGAAAAACTGTTTTTT.